These T cell receptor beta chains were read from a single sample in a study of shared clonotypes between healthy human individuals. Sequenced by immunoSEQ multiplex PCR; TCRdb stores in-frame clones only, minus some. The profile shows 2 million to 3 million clones, roughly 93% of them singletons. Sequencing used naive CD4+ T cells from PBMCs. The origin of the receptors is a young man in good health. Some clones in this sample may be carry-over from other donors' samples. Each CDR3 is given with its conserved first and last residue.

V gene: TRBV6-5
CDR3 length: 14
J gene: TRBJ2-2
CDR3 protein: CASSYGLWTGELFF

V gene: TRBV7-9
CDR3 length: 11
J gene: TRBJ2-5
CDR3 protein: CASTTGETQYF

V gene: TRBV5-6
CDR3 length: 11
J gene: TRBJ2-7
CDR3 protein: CASSSWGEQYF

V gene: TRBV28
CDR3 length: 14
J gene: TRBJ1-5
CDR3 protein: CASRRQRSNQPQHF

V gene: TRBV28
CDR3 length: 14
J gene: TRBJ2-5
CDR3 protein: CASSLGAGEGTQYF

V gene: TRBV27
CDR3 length: 13
J gene: TRBJ1-2
CDR3 protein: CASRPRSLYGYTF

V gene: TRBV2
CDR3 length: 14
J gene: TRBJ2-2
CDR3 protein: CASSVRPSPGELFF

V gene: TRBV2
CDR3 length: 15
J gene: TRBJ1-2
CDR3 protein: CASSDTRALNYGYTF

V gene: TRBV7-9
CDR3 length: 17
J gene: TRBJ2-5
CDR3 protein: CASSSGLASWGQETQYF

V gene: TRBV28
CDR3 length: 12
J gene: TRBJ2-7
CDR3 protein: CASSLQTYEQYF

V gene: TRBV5-1
CDR3 length: 14
J gene: TRBJ1-4
CDR3 protein: CASSPGQGAEKLFF

V gene: TRBV7-7
CDR3 length: 13
J gene: TRBJ1-1
CDR3 protein: CASSFAENTEAFF

V gene: TRBV5-1
CDR3 length: 15
J gene: TRBJ1-2
CDR3 protein: CASSPGRLGVYGYTF

V gene: TRBV18
CDR3 length: 13
J gene: TRBJ2-5
CDR3 protein: CASSPASEETQYF

V gene: TRBV19
CDR3 length: 18
J gene: TRBJ2-2
CDR3 protein: CASSLRTALAGHTGELFF

V gene: TRBV5-4
CDR3 length: 15
J gene: TRBJ2-1
CDR3 protein: CASKTGTSYYNEQFF

V gene: TRBV28
CDR3 length: 14
J gene: TRBJ2-7
CDR3 protein: CASSLRAEGYEQYF

V gene: TRBV4-3
CDR3 length: 17
J gene: TRBJ2-1
CDR3 protein: CASSQDGRSGPNNEQFF

V gene: TRBV20-1
CDR3 length: 11
J gene: TRBJ2-3
CDR3 protein: CSAPRPDTQYF

V gene: TRBV4-3
CDR3 length: 15
J gene: TRBJ2-7
CDR3 protein: CASSQNGFMTSEQYF

V gene: TRBV2
CDR3 length: 16
J gene: TRBJ1-2
CDR3 protein: CASRERTGGADYGYTF

V gene: TRBV7-3
CDR3 length: 14
J gene: TRBJ1-4
CDR3 protein: CASSVNRGGEKLFF

V gene: TRBV30
CDR3 length: 14
J gene: TRBJ1-2
CDR3 protein: CAWSVGGAIYGYTF

V gene: TRBV6-5
CDR3 length: 14
J gene: TRBJ2-4
CDR3 protein: CASSSTVAKNIQYF

V gene: TRBV6-1
CDR3 length: 13
J gene: TRBJ2-7
CDR3 protein: CASRKEGVEEQYF

V gene: TRBV7-8
CDR3 length: 19
J gene: TRBJ2-1
CDR3 protein: CASSLVGIGRTGLNNEQFF

V gene: TRBV6-5
CDR3 length: 14
J gene: TRBJ2-5
CDR3 protein: CASSYSILQETQYF

V gene: TRBV11-3
CDR3 length: 12
J gene: TRBJ2-1
CDR3 protein: CASSPGRNEQFF

V gene: TRBV6-4
CDR3 length: 17
J gene: TRBJ2-3
CDR3 protein: CASSPVPLSAGGDTQYF

V gene: TRBV14
CDR3 length: 13
J gene: TRBJ1-2
CDR3 protein: CASSPRRNYGYTF

V gene: TRBV11-2
CDR3 length: 15
J gene: TRBJ2-1
CDR3 protein: CASSPRLAGANEQFF

V gene: TRBV2
CDR3 length: 11
J gene: TRBJ2-1
CDR3 protein: CASSLHNEQFF

V gene: TRBV7-2
CDR3 length: 16
J gene: TRBJ2-2
CDR3 protein: CASSRVGTGNTGELFF

V gene: TRBV14
CDR3 length: 15
J gene: TRBJ1-2
CDR3 protein: CASSQNRGRIGGYTF

V gene: TRBV7-2
CDR3 length: 17
J gene: TRBJ2-2
CDR3 protein: CASSPRMGQRNTGELFF

V gene: TRBV27
CDR3 length: 14
J gene: TRBJ2-2
CDR3 protein: CASTLAENTGELFF

V gene: TRBV4-3
CDR3 length: 13
J gene: TRBJ2-1
CDR3 protein: CASSLSADNEQFF

V gene: TRBV7-3
CDR3 length: 15
J gene: TRBJ2-2
CDR3 protein: CASSNSGRRGGELFF

V gene: TRBV5-1
CDR3 length: 18
J gene: TRBJ1-5
CDR3 protein: CASSPGTGGERSNQPQHF

V gene: TRBV5-6
CDR3 length: 16
J gene: TRBJ2-6
CDR3 protein: CASTWDRRSGANVLTF

V gene: TRBV6-6
CDR3 length: 16
J gene: TRBJ1-5
CDR3 protein: CASSYPGQSGDQPQHF

V gene: TRBV7-9
CDR3 length: 15
J gene: TRBJ2-3
CDR3 protein: CASSLLTSGTHTQYF

V gene: TRBV9
CDR3 length: 15
J gene: TRBJ2-2
CDR3 protein: CASSLQDRYTGELFF

V gene: TRBV6-5
CDR3 length: 11
J gene: TRBJ2-1
CDR3 protein: CASTRGNEQFF

V gene: TRBV18
CDR3 length: 15
J gene: TRBJ2-7
CDR3 protein: CASSPLRTGVYEQYF